The text below deals with one T cell receptor (beta chain). The antigen remains unidentified. The CDR3 covers 16 residues. The J segment lost 3 bases and the V segment lost 5 bases, leaving 12 bases of the junction unmatched. In germline, CDR1 is SGHAT, CDR2 FQNNGV. TCR beta library input comprised around 2 micrograms of genomic DNA from cryopreserved PBMCs. The table came from immunoSEQ multiplex PCR; TCRdb's copy has only in-frame clones and leaves some out. The sample records approximately 90,000 clones, roughly three quarters being singletons. This sample was taken from a study of cytotoxic CD8 clonotypes in ibrutinib-treated CLL. Turning to the study itself: A median 12 months of treatment, range 6 to 36, preceded the collection of response samples. Study-level findings and limits: Clonality went up at ibrutinib response and then declined back toward baseline at progression. There were few public clonotypes, and on treatment they contracted or stayed stable.

This chain connects TRBV11-2 to TRBJ1-1; 7 nucleotides match TRBD1. The TCR originated in a human donor with chronic lymphocytic leukemia. Sequenced here: PBMCs, sampled after 24 months of ibrutinib treatment. For the CDR3, the DNA is TGTGCCAGCAGCGTACACAGGGGAAGGGTGGACACTGAAGCTTTCTTT. Amino acid sequence: CASSVHRGRVDTEAFF.